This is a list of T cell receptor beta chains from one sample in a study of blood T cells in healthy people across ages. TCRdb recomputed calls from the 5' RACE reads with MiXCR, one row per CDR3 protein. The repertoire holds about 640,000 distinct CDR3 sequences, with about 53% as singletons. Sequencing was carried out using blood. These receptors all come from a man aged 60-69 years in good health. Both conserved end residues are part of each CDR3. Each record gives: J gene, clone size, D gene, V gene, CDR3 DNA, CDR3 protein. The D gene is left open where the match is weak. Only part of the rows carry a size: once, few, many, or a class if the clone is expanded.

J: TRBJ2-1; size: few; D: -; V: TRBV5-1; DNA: TGCGCCAGCTCCCCCGGCCGGGCGGTGGATGAGCAGTTCTTC; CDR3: CASSPGRAVDEQFF
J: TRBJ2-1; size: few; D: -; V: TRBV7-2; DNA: TGTGCCAGCAGCTTCAGACAGAGGACATACAATGAGCAGTTCTTC; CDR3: CASSFRQRTYNEQFF
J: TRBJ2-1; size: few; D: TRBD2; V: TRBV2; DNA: TGTGCCAGCAGTGACTTGCGGGGGGGCCGAAATGAGCAGTTCTTC; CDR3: CASSDLRGGRNEQFF
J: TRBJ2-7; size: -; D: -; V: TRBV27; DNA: TGTGCCAGCAAAGGATTCGGGACACAGCAAGAGACCCGGTACTTC; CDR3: CASKGFGTQQETRYF
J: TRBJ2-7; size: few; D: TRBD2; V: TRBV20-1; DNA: TGCAGTGCTAGAGGAACAGCGGGGGTTTACGAGCAGTACTTC; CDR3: CSARGTAGVYEQYF
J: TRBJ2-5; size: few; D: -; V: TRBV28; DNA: TGTGCCAGTACCCGTCAGGGAGACGAGACCCAGTACTTC; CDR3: CASTRQGDETQYF
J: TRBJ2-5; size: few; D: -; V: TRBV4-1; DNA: TGCGCCAGCAGCCGATTAAGGACAGGGAGGGTAGAGACCCAGTACTTC; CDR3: CASSRLRTGRVETQYF
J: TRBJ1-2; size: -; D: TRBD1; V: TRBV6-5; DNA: TGTGCCAGCAGCCCGGACAGGGTTGATTCACGTGGCTACACCTTC; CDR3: CASSPDRVDSRGYTF
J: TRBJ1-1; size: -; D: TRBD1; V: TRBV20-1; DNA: TGCAGTGCTCTAGCCGACTCAGGGGGCACTGAAGCTTTCTTT; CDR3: CSALADSGGTEAFF
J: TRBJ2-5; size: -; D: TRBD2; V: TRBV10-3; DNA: TGTGCCGTCAGACCAGCGGGGGGGCAAGAGACCCAGTACTTT; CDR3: CAVRPAGGQETQYF
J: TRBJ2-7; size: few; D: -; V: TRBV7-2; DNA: TGTGCCAGCAGCGCGAATCCCTACCGGACCTACGAGCAGTACTTC; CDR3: CASSANPYRTYEQYF
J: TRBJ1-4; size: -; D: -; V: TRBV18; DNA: TGTGCCAGCTCACCACCGGGCAGGGAGGGCCTCGCAACTAATGAAAAACTGTTTTTT; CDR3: CASSPPGREGLATNEKLFF
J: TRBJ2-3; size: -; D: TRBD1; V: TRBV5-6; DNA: TGTGCCAGCAGCGGGGACCGACAGGGGACCCTCACAGATACGCAGTATTTT; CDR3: CASSGDRQGTLTDTQYF
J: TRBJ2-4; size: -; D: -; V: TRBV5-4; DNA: TGTGCCAGCAGCTTGGCCGGATCGCCGGGGAACATTCAGTACTTC; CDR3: CASSLAGSPGNIQYF
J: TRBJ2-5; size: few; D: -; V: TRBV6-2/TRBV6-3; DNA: TGTGCCAGCAGCTCTCTACAGACCCAGTACTTC; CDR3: CASSSLQTQYF
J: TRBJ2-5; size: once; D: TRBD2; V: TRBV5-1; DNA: TGCGCCAGCAGCTTGGGACTAGCGGGGGAACAAGAGACCCAGTACTTC; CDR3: CASSLGLAGEQETQYF
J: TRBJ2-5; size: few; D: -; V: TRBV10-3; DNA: TGTGCCATCAGTGACCAAATAGGCGAGACCCAGTACTTC; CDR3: CAISDQIGETQYF
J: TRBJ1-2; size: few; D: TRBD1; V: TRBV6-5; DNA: TGTGCCAGCAGTTGGGCTGGGACAGGGTCCTATGGCTACACCTTC; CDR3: CASSWAGTGSYGYTF
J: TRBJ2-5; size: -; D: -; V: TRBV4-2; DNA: TGTGCCAGCAGCCAAGCGGGTCAGGGCCAAGAGACCCAGTACTTC; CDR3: CASSQAGQGQETQYF
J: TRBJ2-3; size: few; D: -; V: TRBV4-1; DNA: TGCGCCAGCCGGAAGCGGCCCACAGATACGCAGTATTTT; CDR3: CASRKRPTDTQYF
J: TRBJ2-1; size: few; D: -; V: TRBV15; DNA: TGTGCCACCAGCACCGGACGGGACAATGAGCAGTTCTTC; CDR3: CATSTGRDNEQFF
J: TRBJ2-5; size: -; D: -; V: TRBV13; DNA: TGTGCCAGCAGCAAGCCAGGGACAGAGACCCAGTACTTC; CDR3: CASSKPGTETQYF
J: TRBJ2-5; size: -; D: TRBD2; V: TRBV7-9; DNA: TGTGCCAGCAGTTTTCTAGCGGATGAAGAGACCCAGTACTTC; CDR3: CASSFLADEETQYF
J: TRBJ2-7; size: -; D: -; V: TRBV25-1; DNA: TGTGCCAGCAGTGAATTGTACCGCGGTGCCTACGAGCAGTACTTC; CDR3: CASSELYRGAYEQYF
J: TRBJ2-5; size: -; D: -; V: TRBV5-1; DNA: TGCGCCAGCAGCTTGGGGATAGCACAAGAGACCCAGTACTTC; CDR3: CASSLGIAQETQYF
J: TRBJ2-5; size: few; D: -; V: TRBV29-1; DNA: TGCAGCGTTGCCCGGCTGCAAGAGACCCAGTACTTC; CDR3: CSVARLQETQYF
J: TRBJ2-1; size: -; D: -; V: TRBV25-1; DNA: TGTGCCAGCAGTGAATATGGGGGTTTGGGGCAGTTCTTC; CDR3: CASSEYGGLGQFF
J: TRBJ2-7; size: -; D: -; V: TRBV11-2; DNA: TGTGCCAGCAGCCCCGCCGGGACAGCGGGTTACGAGCAGTACTTC; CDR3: CASSPAGTAGYEQYF
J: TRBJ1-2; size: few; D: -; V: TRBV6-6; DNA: TGTGCCAGCAGAGAGCCAGCCTACTATGGCTACACCTTC; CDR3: CASREPAYYGYTF
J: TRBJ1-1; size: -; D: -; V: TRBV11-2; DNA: TGTGCCAGCAGCTTAGTGGGCAGCCAGAACACTGAAGCTTTCTTT; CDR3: CASSLVGSQNTEAFF
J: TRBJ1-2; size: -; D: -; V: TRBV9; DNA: TGTGCCAGCAGCGCCCTCCCGACAGGAAACTATGGCTACACCTTC; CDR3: CASSALPTGNYGYTF
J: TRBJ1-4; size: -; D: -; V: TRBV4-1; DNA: TGCGCCAGCAGCCAAAGGCCGGGACTGGTGAATGAAAAACTGTTTTTT; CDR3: CASSQRPGLVNEKLFF
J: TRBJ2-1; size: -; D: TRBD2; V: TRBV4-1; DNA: TGCGCCAGCAGCCAAGGACGGCGGGGGGGTATAAATGAGCAGTTCTTC; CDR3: CASSQGRRGGINEQFF
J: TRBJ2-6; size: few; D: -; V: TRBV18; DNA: TGTGCCAGCTCACTATCGGGACCTAACTCTGGGGCCAACGTCCTGACTTTC; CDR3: CASSLSGPNSGANVLTF
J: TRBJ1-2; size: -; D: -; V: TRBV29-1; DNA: TGCAGCGTTGTATCCGGGGGCGGCTATGGCTACACCTTC; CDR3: CSVVSGGGYGYTF
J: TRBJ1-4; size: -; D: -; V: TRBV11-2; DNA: TGTGCCAGCAGCTTAGGCTTTGTGGCCCCTAATGAAAAACTGTTTTTT; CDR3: CASSLGFVAPNEKLFF
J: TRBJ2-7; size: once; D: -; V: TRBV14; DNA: TGTGCCAGCAGCAGGGTCGGAGCCCACGAGCAGTACTTC; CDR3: CASSRVGAHEQYF
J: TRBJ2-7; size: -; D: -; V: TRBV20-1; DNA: TGCAGTGCTAGAGACGGGGTGGTTTTACCGGGATACGAGCAGTACTTC; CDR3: CSARDGVVLPGYEQYF
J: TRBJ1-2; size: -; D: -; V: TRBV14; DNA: TGTGCCAGCAGCTCACTACTCTCCGGGTCGCATCACGATGGCTACACCTTC; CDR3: CASSSLLSGSHHDGYTF
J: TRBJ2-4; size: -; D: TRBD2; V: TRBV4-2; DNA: TGTGCCAGCAGCCAAAATGGCGGGGGCAAAAACATTCAGTACTTC; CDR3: CASSQNGGGKNIQYF
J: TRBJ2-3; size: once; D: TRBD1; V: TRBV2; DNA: TGTGCCACCGCGACGACAGGGAGCACAGATACGCAGTATTTT; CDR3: CATATTGSTDTQYF
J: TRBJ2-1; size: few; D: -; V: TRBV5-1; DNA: TGCGCCAGCAGCCAGGTTCAGGGATCCTACAATGAGCAGTTCTTC; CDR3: CASSQVQGSYNEQFF
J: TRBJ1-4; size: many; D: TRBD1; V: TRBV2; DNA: TGTGCCAGCAGAGAAAAACAGGGGAGGCGTGAAAAACTGTTTTTT; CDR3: CASREKQGRREKLFF
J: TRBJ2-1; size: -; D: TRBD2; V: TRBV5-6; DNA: TGTGCCAGCAGCTCCGGGACTAGCCGGTTCTTC; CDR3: CASSSGTSRFF
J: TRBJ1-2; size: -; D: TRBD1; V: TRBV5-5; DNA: TGTGCCAGCAACAACAGGGGTCGGGCTGGCTACACCTTC; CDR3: CASNNRGRAGYTF
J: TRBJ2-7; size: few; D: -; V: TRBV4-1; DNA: TGCGCCAGCAGCCCCGGGACTCGCCGGGAGCAGTACTTC; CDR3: CASSPGTRREQYF
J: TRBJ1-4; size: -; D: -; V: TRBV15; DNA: TGTGCCACCAGCAGAGACGGGGGGCAGGGTGAAAAACTGTTTTTT; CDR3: CATSRDGGQGEKLFF
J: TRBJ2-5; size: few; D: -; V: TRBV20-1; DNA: TGCAGTGCTAGAGATGGTGGGGCCCAAGAGACCCAGTACTTC; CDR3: CSARDGGAQETQYF
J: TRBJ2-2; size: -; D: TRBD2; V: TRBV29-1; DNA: TGCAGCGTTGCTAGCGGGGGTTCTTGGGCCGGGGAGCTGTTTTTT; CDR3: CSVASGGSWAGELFF
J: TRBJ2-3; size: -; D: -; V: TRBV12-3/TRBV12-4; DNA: TGTGCCAGCAGTGCTCGACGGTCGGATACGCAGTATTTT; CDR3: CASSARRSDTQYF
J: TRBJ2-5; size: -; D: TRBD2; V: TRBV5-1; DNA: TGCGCCAGCACCCCTGGGAGCGGGGGCCGAGAGACCCAGTACTTC; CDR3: CASTPGSGGRETQYF
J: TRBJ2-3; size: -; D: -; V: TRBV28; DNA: TGTGCCAGCATTAAGACAGCCACAGATACGCAGTATTTT; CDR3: CASIKTATDTQYF